A selection of T cell receptor beta chains follows, all from one sample in a study of blood T cell repertoires in COVID-19. TCRdb's copy holds only in-frame clones and misses some; the assay was immunoSEQ multiplex PCR. The table includes 120,000 or so clones, 75% to 85% detected once. Specimen: peripheral blood. The source is a middle-aged man with active or convalescent COVID-19. The CDR3 runs from the conserved cysteine through the conserved F or W. The order of the fields is J gene, clone size, D gene, V gene, CDR3 protein, CDR3 DNA. A D gene is named only where the DNA matches it firmly. Clone size is stated in some rows and not others, as once, few, many or a class when expanded.

J gene: TRBJ1-2; clone size: .; D gene: .; V gene: TRBV6-2/TRBV6-3; CDR3 protein: CASSYSAFPFYTF; CDR3 DNA: TGTGCCAGCAGTTACTCCGCGTTTCCCTTCTACACCTTC
J gene: TRBJ1-3; clone size: .; D gene: TRBD1; V gene: TRBV5-1; CDR3 protein: CASSFEGGQEIF; CDR3 DNA: TGCGCCAGCAGCTTTGAGGGGGGACAGGAAATTTTT
J gene: TRBJ2-5; clone size: .; D gene: TRBD2; V gene: TRBV5-8; CDR3 protein: CASTPRAGGTQYF; CDR3 DNA: TGTGCCAGCACCCCCAGGGCGGGGGGAACCCAGTACTTC
J gene: TRBJ1-1; clone size: .; D gene: .; V gene: TRBV6-5; CDR3 protein: CASRTGDGTEAFF; CDR3 DNA: TGTGCCAGCAGAACAGGAGACGGTACTGAAGCTTTCTTT
J gene: TRBJ2-3; clone size: .; D gene: .; V gene: TRBV5-1; CDR3 protein: CASSIGLSTDTQYF; CDR3 DNA: TGCGCCAGCAGCATTGGACTCAGCACAGATACGCAGTATTTT
J gene: TRBJ2-3; clone size: many; D gene: TRBD2; V gene: TRBV13; CDR3 protein: CASSLRGMGRTSGRTDTQYF; CDR3 DNA: TGTGCCAGCAGCTTAAGAGGTATGGGGAGGACTAGCGGGCGCACAGATACGCAGTATTTT
J gene: TRBJ1-1; clone size: .; D gene: .; V gene: TRBV28; CDR3 protein: CASSSFRGTEAFF; CDR3 DNA: TGTGCCAGCAGTTCATTCAGGGGTACTGAAGCTTTCTTT
J gene: TRBJ1-1; clone size: .; D gene: .; V gene: TRBV27; CDR3 protein: CASSLMGGTEAFF; CDR3 DNA: TGTGCCAGCAGTTTAATGGGGGGCACTGAAGCTTTCTTT
J gene: TRBJ2-3; clone size: .; D gene: .; V gene: TRBV10-3; CDR3 protein: CAISLSGDTQYF; CDR3 DNA: TGTGCCATCAGTTTGTCGGGGGATACGCAGTATTTT
J gene: TRBJ2-1; clone size: .; D gene: TRBD1; V gene: TRBV28; CDR3 protein: CASSLVGQDNEQFF; CDR3 DNA: TGTGCCAGCAGTTTAGTGGGACAGGATAATGAGCAGTTCTTC
J gene: TRBJ2-3; clone size: .; D gene: TRBD2; V gene: TRBV7-2; CDR3 protein: CASSLYVGTRIGTDTQYF; CDR3 DNA: TGTGCCAGCAGCTTATACGTTGGGACTAGGATTGGAACAGATACGCAGTATTTT
J gene: TRBJ1-2; clone size: .; D gene: .; V gene: TRBV5-1; CDR3 protein: CASSLAVVPGGYTF; CDR3 DNA: TGCGCCAGCAGCTTGGCGGTGGTCCCAGGTGGCTACACCTTC
J gene: TRBJ2-5; clone size: .; D gene: TRBD1; V gene: TRBV9; CDR3 protein: CASSVAATGGQETQYF; CDR3 DNA: TGTGCCAGCAGCGTAGCCGCGACAGGGGGCCAAGAGACCCAGTACTTC
J gene: TRBJ1-4; clone size: .; D gene: .; V gene: TRBV28; CDR3 protein: CASSLRSGMGYEKLFF; CDR3 DNA: TGTGCCAGCAGTTTGAGAAGCGGGATGGGTTATGAAAAACTGTTTTTT
J gene: TRBJ2-2; clone size: .; D gene: .; V gene: TRBV5-1; CDR3 protein: CASAGSLNTGELFF; CDR3 DNA: TGCGCCAGCGCCGGGAGTTTGAACACCGGGGAGCTGTTTTTT
J gene: TRBJ2-3; clone size: .; D gene: .; V gene: TRBV15; CDR3 protein: CATSRDFSSTDTQYF; CDR3 DNA: TGTGCCACCAGCAGAGATTTCAGTAGCACAGATACGCAGTATTTT
J gene: TRBJ2-6; clone size: .; D gene: .; V gene: TRBV5-1; CDR3 protein: CASSRDTGANVLTF; CDR3 DNA: TGCGCCAGCAGCCGAGACACTGGGGCCAACGTCCTGACTTTC
J gene: TRBJ1-1; clone size: .; D gene: TRBD1; V gene: TRBV12-5; CDR3 protein: CASGRGQRENTEAFF; CDR3 DNA: TGTGCTAGTGGTAGGGGACAGCGAGAGAACACTGAAGCTTTCTTT
J gene: TRBJ2-5; clone size: .; D gene: .; V gene: TRBV2; CDR3 protein: CASSVNQRETQYF; CDR3 DNA: TGTGCCAGCAGTGTTAACCAGCGGGAGACCCAGTACTTC
J gene: TRBJ2-7; clone size: .; D gene: TRBD2; V gene: TRBV25-1; CDR3 protein: CASTQLLAGRDEQYF; CDR3 DNA: TGTGCCAGCACTCAACTTTTAGCGGGAAGGGACGAGCAGTACTTC
J gene: TRBJ2-2; clone size: .; D gene: .; V gene: TRBV3-1/TRBV3-2; CDR3 protein: CASSRGSGELFF; CDR3 DNA: TGTGCCAGCAGTCGCGGTTCCGGGGAGCTGTTTTTT
J gene: TRBJ1-2; clone size: .; D gene: TRBD1; V gene: TRBV25-1; CDR3 protein: CASARTGLNYGYTF; CDR3 DNA: TGTGCCAGCGCCCGGACAGGACTTAACTATGGCTACACCTTC
J gene: TRBJ1-2; clone size: .; D gene: .; V gene: TRBV7-2; CDR3 protein: CASSLNPSGGNGYTF; CDR3 DNA: TGTGCCAGCAGCTTAAATCCGTCGGGGGGGAATGGCTACACCTTC